A single sample is the source of the 8 T cell receptor beta chains below, sequenced in a study of somatic mutations in cytotoxic T cells in rheumatoid arthritis. This table comes from immunoSEQ multiplex PCR, and its TCRdb copy is limited to in-frame clones, with some not included. Of 9,400 or so clones listed, approximately 75% are singletons. Sequencing was done on a sample of CD8+ T cells sorted from blood. The receptors stem from a woman between 50 and 59 years old in good health.

This clone was detected once. V is TRBV7-9 and J is TRBJ2-7; tentatively, D is TRBD2 (5 bases). Germline CDR1 is SEHNR and CDR2 is FQNEAQ (reference sequence). This CDR3 region has 12 residues. The V end was cut by 5 bases, the J end by 7 bases, with 12 bases between. The CDR3 loop reads CASSDDRGEQYF. The CDR3 nucleotides are TGTGCCAGCAGCGATGACCGGGGAGAGCAGTACTTC. Full variable domain (remainder filled in from reference TRBV7-9 and TRBJ2-7): DTGVSQNPRHKITKRGQNVTFRCDPISEHNRLYWYRQTLGQGPEFLTYFQNEAQLEKSRLLSDRFSAERPKGSFSTLEIQRTEQGDSAMYLCASSDDRGEQYFGPGTRLTVT.

The J gene is TRBJ2-5, the V gene TRBV4-1; tentatively, D is TRBD1 (6 bases). Germline V lookup: CDR1 MGHRA, CDR2 YSYEKL. The V and J ends lost 0 bases and 0 bases respectively, with 14 bases between them. CDR3 length: 17 residues. Here the CDR3 reads CASSQEGGFPYQETQYF. The CDR3 coding sequence is TGCGCCAGCAGCCAAGAAGGGGGATTCCCGTACCAAGAGACCCAGTACTTC.

The V and J genes are TRBV6-5 and TRBJ2-1; 9 bases agree with TRBD1. The junction had 11 bases not matched to a gene; V was cut back by 6 bases and J by 8 bases. Germline V lookup: CDR1 MNHEY, CDR2 SVGAGI. CDR3 length: 15 residues. The CDR3 protein is CASSPLGQGRDEQFF. As DNA, the CDR3 is TGTGCCAGCAGCCCCCTCGGACAGGGGCGCGATGAGCAGTTCTTC.

This chain uses TRBV9 with TRBJ1-2; D unclear. CDR1 is SGDLS and CDR2 is YYNGEE in the germline V gene. The CDR3 covers 14 residues. The V gene lost 0 bases and the J gene lost 3 bases, with 9 bases spanning the gap. CDR3 sequence (DNA): TGTGCCAGCAGCGTAGGGGCAGACGACTATGGCTACACCTTC. It translates to CASSVGADDYGYTF.

This chain uses TRBV2 with TRBJ2-1; 7 bases fit TRBD1. V dropped 1 base and J dropped 4; count of bases not matched to a gene: 4. From germline, CDR1 is SNHLY and CDR2 FYNNEI. This CDR3 is 15 amino acids long. The CDR3 region is CASSEGDSVYNEQFF. For the CDR3, the DNA is TGTGCCAGCAGTGAAGGGGACAGTGTATACAATGAGCAGTTCTTC.

V and J are TRBV19 and TRBJ1-5; D may be TRBD1 (5 bases). The CDR3 has 12 amino acids. Germline CDR1 and CDR2: LNHDA and SQIVND (reference sequence). The germline V and J ends were trimmed by 7 bases and 2 bases, with 6 bases remaining between them. For the CDR3, the DNA is TGTGCCAGTAAGACAGGCAATCAGCCCCAGCATTTT. It codes for CASKTGNQPQHF.

The chain carries TRBV28 and TRBJ1-5; D is uncertain. The CDR3 length is 16 residues. Germline values: CDR1 MDHEN, CDR2 SYDVKM. V lost 6 bases and J lost 3, with 18 bases in between. The CDR3 here is CASSLLEVRDNQPQHF. In nucleotides, the CDR3 is TGTGCCAGCAGCCTACTGGAGGTAAGGGACAATCAGCCCCAGCATTTT.

This chain joins TRBV7-2 and TRBJ2-1; TRBD2 matches 8 bases. Per germline, CDR1 SGHTA and CDR2 FQGNSA. This CDR3 is 18 amino acids long. V lost 2 bases to trimming and J lost 7 bases; unmatched junction nucleotides: 16. In DNA, the CDR3 is TGTGCCAGCAGCTTATATCCCCCCACGGTGCGGGGGGATAATGAGCAGTTCTTC. Protein sequence: CASSLYPPTVRGDNEQFF.